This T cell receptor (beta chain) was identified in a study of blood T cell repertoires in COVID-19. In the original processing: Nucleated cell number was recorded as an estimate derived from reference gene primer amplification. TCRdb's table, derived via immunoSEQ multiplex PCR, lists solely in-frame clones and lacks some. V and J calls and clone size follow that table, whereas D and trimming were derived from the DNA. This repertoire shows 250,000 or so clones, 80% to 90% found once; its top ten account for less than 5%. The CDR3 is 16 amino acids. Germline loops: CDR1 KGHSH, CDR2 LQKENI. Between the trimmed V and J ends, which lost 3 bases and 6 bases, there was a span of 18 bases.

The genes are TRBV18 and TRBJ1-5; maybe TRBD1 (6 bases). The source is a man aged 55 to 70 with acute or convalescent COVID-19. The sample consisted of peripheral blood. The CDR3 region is CASSPTEWGPAQPQHF. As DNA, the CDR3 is TGTGCCAGCTCACCTACGGAGTGGGGGCCCGCTCAGCCCCAGCATTTT.